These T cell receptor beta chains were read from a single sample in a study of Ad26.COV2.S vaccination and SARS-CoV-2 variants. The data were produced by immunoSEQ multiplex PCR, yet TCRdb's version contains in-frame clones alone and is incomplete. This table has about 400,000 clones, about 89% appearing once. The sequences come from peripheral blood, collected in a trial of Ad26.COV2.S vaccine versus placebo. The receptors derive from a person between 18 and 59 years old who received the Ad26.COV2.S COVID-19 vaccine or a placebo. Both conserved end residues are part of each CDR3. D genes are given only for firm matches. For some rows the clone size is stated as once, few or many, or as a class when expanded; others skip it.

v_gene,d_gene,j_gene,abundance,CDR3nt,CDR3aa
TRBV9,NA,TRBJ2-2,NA,TGTGCCAGCAGACTAGCAGTGAACACCGGGGAGCTGTTTTTT,CASRLAVNTGELFF
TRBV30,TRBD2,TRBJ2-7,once,TGTGCCTGGAGTCCAGGACTAGCGGGAGGGCCGGACGAGCAGTACTTC,CAWSPGLAGGPDEQYF
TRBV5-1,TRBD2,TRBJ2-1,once,TGCGCCAGCAGCTTGGCCGGGACTAGAGGGACCAATGAGCAGTTCTTC,CASSLAGTRGTNEQFF
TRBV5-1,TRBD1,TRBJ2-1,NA,TGCGCCAGCAGCAGGCTGGGACAGGACAATGAGCAGTTCTTC,CASSRLGQDNEQFF
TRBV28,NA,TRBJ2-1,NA,TGTGCCAGCAGTTTAGTGGACTCCGGCCCCAATGAGCAGTTCTTC,CASSLVDSGPNEQFF
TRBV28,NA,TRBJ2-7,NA,TGTGCCAGCAGTTTTTCCCCCGCCGGGGCCCACGAGCAGTACTTC,CASSFSPAGAHEQYF
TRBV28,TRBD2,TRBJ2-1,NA,TGTGCCAGCAGTCGGGGACTAGCGGGAGCGTACAATGAGCAGTTCTTC,CASSRGLAGAYNEQFF
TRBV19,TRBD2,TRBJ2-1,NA,TGTGCCAGTAGTACAAAAGCGGGATTTGGGTACAATGAGCAGTTCTTC,CASSTKAGFGYNEQFF
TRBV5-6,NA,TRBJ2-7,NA,TGTGCCAGCAGCTTGGCCGGGCTAGCGAGGGTGGTGGGCGAGCAGTACTTC,CASSLAGLARVVGEQYF
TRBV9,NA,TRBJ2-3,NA,TGTGCCAGCAGCGTAAATTTCCCCCCAGATACGCAGTATTTT,CASSVNFPPDTQYF
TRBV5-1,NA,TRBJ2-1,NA,TGCGCCAGCAGCGGATCCGGGACCGAGCAGTTCTTC,CASSGSGTEQFF
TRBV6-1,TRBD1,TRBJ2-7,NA,TGTGCCAGCACCCAAGGGGGCGTTTCCTACGAGCAGTACTTC,CASTQGGVSYEQYF
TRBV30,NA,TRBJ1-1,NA,TGTGCCTGGAGTCGGAACACTGAAGCTTTCTTT,CAWSRNTEAFF
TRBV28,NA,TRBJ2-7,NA,TGTGCCAGCAGAGAAGGACACTCCTACGAGCAGTACTTC,CASREGHSYEQYF
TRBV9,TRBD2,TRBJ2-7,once,TGTGCCAGCAGCGTAGGGGCGGGAGGAATCCACGAGCAGTACTTC,CASSVGAGGIHEQYF
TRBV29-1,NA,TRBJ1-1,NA,TGCAGCGTTGAGAGGGATAAAAACACTGAAGCTTTCTTT,CSVERDKNTEAFF
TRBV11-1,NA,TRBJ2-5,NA,TGTGCCAGCAGCCGGGGACTGTCGGCGGAGACCCAGTACTTC,CASSRGLSAETQYF
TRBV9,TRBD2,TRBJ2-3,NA,TGTGCCAGCAGCGTAGGCCGTAGCGGGGACTGGGCAGATACGCAGTATTTT,CASSVGRSGDWADTQYF
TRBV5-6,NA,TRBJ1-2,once,TGTGCCAGCAGCGGGGGGACCGGTTTTTCGTTTAACTATGGCTACACCTTC,CASSGGTGFSFNYGYTF
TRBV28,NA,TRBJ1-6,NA,TGTGCCAGCAGCTGGGGTAGGGGTAATTCACCCCTCCACTTT,CASSWGRGNSPLHF
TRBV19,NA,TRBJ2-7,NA,TGTGCCAGTAGTATAAGAGCGGATGGTGGGAGGGAGCAGTACTTC,CASSIRADGGREQYF
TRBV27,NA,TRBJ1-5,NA,TGTGCCAGCAGTTTATCGGGGGGCAGTCAGCCCCAGCATTTT,CASSLSGGSQPQHF
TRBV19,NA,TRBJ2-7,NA,TGTGCCAGCCGCGGAAGTTACAGTCCCTACGAGCAGTACTTC,CASRGSYSPYEQYF
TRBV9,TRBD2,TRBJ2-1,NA,TGTGCCAGCAGCGTAGTTGCGGGAGGGCCCAGAGAGCAGTTCTTC,CASSVVAGGPREQFF
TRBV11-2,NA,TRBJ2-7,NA,TGTGCCAGCAGCCGAAGACTAGTCTACGAGCAGTACTTC,CASSRRLVYEQYF
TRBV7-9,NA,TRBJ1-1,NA,TGTGCCAGCAGCCCACCTGGAGCTGGGAACACTGAAGCTTTCTTT,CASSPPGAGNTEAFF
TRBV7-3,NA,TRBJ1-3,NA,TGTGCCAGCAGCTCCGACTCTGGAAACACCATATATTTT,CASSSDSGNTIYF
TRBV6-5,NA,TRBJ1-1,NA,TGTGCCAGCAGTTCACAGGGGAACACTGAAGCTTTCTTT,CASSSQGNTEAFF
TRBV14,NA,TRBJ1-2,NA,TGTGCCAGCAGCCAAGGCAAACTCTATGGCTACACCTTC,CASSQGKLYGYTF
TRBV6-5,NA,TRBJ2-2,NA,TGTGCCAGCAGAACGGCGGGCTCCCAGGGGGAGCTGTTTTTT,CASRTAGSQGELFF
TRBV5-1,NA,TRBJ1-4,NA,TGCGCCAGCAGCTTGGGCCAGACTGGGGGTGAAAAACTGTTTTTT,CASSLGQTGGEKLFF
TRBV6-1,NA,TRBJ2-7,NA,TGTGCCAGCAGTGAAAAAAGGGACGGTACCTACGAGCAGTACTTC,CASSEKRDGTYEQYF
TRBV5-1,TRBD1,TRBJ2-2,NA,TGCGCCAGCAGGACAGGGGAGAACACCGGGGAGCTGTTTTTT,CASRTGENTGELFF
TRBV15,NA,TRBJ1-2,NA,TGTGCCACCAGCAGAAATTATGGCTACACCTTC,CATSRNYGYTF